Shown below are 5 T cell receptor beta chains from a single sample sequenced in a study of metastatic and nonmetastatic thyroid tumors. TCRdb re-called the PCR reads via MiXCR. The sample lists about 28,000 clones; 23% were seen once. No treatment of any kind had been given to any patient before thyroid surgery. The sequenced sample was blood. The receptor source for this set is a female donor with papillary thyroid cancer or a benign thyroid nodule (not recorded which). Some clones in this sample may be carry-over from other donors' samples.

The rearrangement links TRBV9 to TRBJ1-2, with D tentatively TRBD1 (5 bases). The V gene lost 4 bases and the J gene lost 8 bases, with 27 bases spanning the gap. This CDR3 is built from 17 residues. Germline assignment: CDR1 SGDLS and CDR2 YYNGEE. CDR3: CASSYGTGSRSRRGYTF. CDR3 nucleotides: TGTGCCAGCAGCTACGGAACAGGATCTCGCAGTCGTCGCGGCTACACCTTC. Full variable domain (remainder filled in from reference TRBV9 and TRBJ1-2): DSGVTQTPKHLITATGQRVTLRCSPRSGDLSVYWYQQSLDQGLQFLIQYYNGEERAKGNILERFSAQQFPDLHSELNLSSLELGDSALYFCASSYGTGSRSRRGYTFGSGTRLTVV.

CDR3 coding DNA: TGTGCCAGCAGCCCTCTCGGGGTAGCGGGAGGCCACGAGCAGTACTTC. Protein product: CASSPLGVAGGHEQYF. The chain has TRBV11-1 and TRBJ2-7; TRBD2 agrees at 10 bases. Losses at the gene ends were 5 bases for V and 5 bases for J; bases not matched to a gene: 12. CDR1 and CDR2 from the germline V gene are SGHAT and FQDESV (reference sequence). The CDR3 loop spans 16 amino acids.

This clone was seen a handful of times. The chain couples TRBV24-1 to TRBJ1-5; 8 bases are a match to TRBD1. This CDR3 is built from 16 residues. V was pared by 2 bases and J by 4 bases, with 6 bases of the junction left unmatched. Germline CDR1 is KGHDR and CDR2 is SFDVKD. CDR3: CATSDYRGDRNQPQHF. In nucleotides, the CDR3 is TGTGCCACCAGTGATTACAGGGGGGATAGAAATCAGCCCCAGCATTTT.

V usage is TRBV27 and J usage is TRBJ1-5, with TRBD1 matching 7 bases. The germline CDR1 and CDR2 sequences are MNHEY and SMNVEV (reference sequence). The junction had 9 bases not matched to a gene; V was cut back by 1 base and J by 15 bases. This CDR3 is built from 13 residues. This CDR3 reads CASSLLGGAAGHF. The CDR3 nucleotides read TGTGCCAGCAGTTTATTAGGGGGCGCCGCTGGGCATTTT.

This clone came up many times. This rearrangement joins TRBV4-1 to TRBJ2-2, with D uncertain. Deletions cut 6 bases from V and 6 bases from J, with 20 bases between. CDR1 and CDR2 (germline): MGHRA, YSYEKL. The CDR3 runs 16 residues. The CDR3 region has the DNA TGCGCCAGCAGGAATCAAGTAGGCTCGAGCGCCGGGGAGCTGTTTTTT. Translated, it gives CASRNQVGSSAGELFF.